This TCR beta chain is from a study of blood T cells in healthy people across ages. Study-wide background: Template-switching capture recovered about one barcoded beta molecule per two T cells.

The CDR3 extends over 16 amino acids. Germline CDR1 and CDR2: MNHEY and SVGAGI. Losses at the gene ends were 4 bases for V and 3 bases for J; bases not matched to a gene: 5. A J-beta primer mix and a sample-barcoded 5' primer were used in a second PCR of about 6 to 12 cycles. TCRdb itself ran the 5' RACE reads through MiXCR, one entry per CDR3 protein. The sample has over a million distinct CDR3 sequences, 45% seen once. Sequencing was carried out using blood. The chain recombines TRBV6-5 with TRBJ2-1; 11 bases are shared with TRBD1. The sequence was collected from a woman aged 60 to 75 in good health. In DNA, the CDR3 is TGTGCCAGCAGTTTATCCGGGACAGGGGGCTACAATGAGCAGTTCTTC. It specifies CASSLSGTGGYNEQFF.